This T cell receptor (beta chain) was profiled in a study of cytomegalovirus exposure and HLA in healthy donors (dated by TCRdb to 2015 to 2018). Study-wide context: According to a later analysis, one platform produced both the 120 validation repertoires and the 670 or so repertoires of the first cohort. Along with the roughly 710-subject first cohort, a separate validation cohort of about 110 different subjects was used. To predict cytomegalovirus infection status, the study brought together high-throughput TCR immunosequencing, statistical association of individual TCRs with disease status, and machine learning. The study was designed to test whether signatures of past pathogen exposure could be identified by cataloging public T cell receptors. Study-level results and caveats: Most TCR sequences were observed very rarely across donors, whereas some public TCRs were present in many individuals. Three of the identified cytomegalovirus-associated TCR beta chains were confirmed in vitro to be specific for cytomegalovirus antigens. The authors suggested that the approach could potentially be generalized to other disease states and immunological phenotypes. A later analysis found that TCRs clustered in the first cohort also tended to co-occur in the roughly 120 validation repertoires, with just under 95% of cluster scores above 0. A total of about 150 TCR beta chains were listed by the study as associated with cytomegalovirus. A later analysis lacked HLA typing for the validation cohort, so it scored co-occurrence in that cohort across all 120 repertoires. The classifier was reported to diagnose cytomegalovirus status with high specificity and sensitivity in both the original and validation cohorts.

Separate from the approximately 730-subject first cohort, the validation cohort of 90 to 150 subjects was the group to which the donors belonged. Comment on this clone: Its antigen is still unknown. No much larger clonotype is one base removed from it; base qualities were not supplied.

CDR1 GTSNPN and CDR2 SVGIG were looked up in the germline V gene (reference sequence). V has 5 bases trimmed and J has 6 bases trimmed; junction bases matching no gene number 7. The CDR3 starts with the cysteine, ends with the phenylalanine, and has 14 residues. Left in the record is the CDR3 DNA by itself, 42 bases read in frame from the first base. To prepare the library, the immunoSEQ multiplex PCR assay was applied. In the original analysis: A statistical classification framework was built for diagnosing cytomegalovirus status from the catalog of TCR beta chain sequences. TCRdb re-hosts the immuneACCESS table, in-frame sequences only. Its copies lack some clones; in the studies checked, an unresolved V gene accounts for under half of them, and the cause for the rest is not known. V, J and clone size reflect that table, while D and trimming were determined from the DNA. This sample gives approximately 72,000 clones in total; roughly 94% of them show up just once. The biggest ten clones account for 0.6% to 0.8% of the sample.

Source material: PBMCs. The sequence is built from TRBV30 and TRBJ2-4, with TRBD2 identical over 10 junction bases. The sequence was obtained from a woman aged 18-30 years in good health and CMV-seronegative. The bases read TGTGCCTGGGCACCGGGACTAGCGTCAAACATTCAGTACTTC. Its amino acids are CAWAPGLASNIQYF.